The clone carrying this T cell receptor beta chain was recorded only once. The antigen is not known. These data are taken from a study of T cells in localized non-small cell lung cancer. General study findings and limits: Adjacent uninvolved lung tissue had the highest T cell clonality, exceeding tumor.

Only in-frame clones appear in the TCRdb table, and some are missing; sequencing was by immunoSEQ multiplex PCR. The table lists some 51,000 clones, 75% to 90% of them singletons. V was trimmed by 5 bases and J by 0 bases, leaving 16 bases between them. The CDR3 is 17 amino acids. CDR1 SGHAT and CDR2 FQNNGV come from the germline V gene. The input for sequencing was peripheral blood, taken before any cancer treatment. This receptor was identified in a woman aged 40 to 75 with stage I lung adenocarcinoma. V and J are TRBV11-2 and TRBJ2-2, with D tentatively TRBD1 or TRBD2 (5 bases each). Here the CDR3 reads CASSDYSGATNTGELFF. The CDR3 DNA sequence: TGTGCCAGCAGCGATTACTCCGGGGCTACGAACACCGGGGAGCTGTTTTTT.